Given below is one T cell receptor beta chain in context. These data come from a study of blood T cell repertoires in COVID-19. This table comes from immunoSEQ multiplex PCR, and its TCRdb copy is limited to in-frame clones, with some not included. The table includes 200,000 to 250,000 clones, roughly 80% detected once. Seattle patients were enrolled while actively infected and followed longitudinally. Germline V CDR1 and CDR2: MGHRA, YSYEKL. The CDR3 covers 16 residues. Trimming left V 3 bases short and J 6 bases short, with 18 bases between. J is TRBJ1-5 and V is TRBV4-1, with a tentative D call TRBD1 (6 bases). The clonotype comes from a woman of 80 years or more with COVID-19, enrolled during active disease. Source material: peripheral blood. The CDR3 bases are TGCGCCAGCAGCCATCCACCCCAGGGGTTAGGTCAGCCCCAGCATTTT. This sequence encodes CASSHPPQGLGQPQHF.